This T cell receptor (beta chain) was sequenced during a study of T cell clones after liver transplantation. This CDR3 is built from 15 residues. Germline lookup yields CDR1 SGHNT and CDR2 YYREEE (reference sequence). V was pared by 5 bases and J by 5 bases, with 10 bases of the junction left unmatched. Profiled with immunoSEQ multiplex PCR; TCRdb holds only in-frame clones, not every one. The data show tens of thousands of clones, about 91% seen once. The count of this clone is one. The sample consisted of CD4+ T cells from blood, taken approximately 27 months after liver transplant. The rearrangement links TRBV5-4 to TRBJ2-3; 8 bases are a match to TRBD2. This receptor was identified in a human patient who received a liver transplant. Part of the T cell pool may stem from the graft donor. The CDR3 DNA follows: TGTGCCAGCAGGCCTGGAAAAGCGGGAGTAGATACGCAGTATTTT. Encoded protein: CASRPGKAGVDTQYF. The variable domain in full, completed from reference TRBV5-4 and TRBJ2-3, reads ETGVTQSPTHLIKTRGQQVTLRCSSQSGHNTVSWYQQALGQGPQFIFQYYREEENGRGNFPPRFSGLQFPNYSSELNVNALELDDSALYLCASRPGKAGVDTQYFGPGTRLTVL.